The 29 T cell receptor beta chains presented below share a single source sample, sequenced in a study of T-cell reconstitution after alpha-beta-depleted transplantation in children. Unique molecular identifiers were incorporated during preparation of the TCRbeta library. Each CDR3 protein gets one entry after TCRdb re-called the PCR reads with MiXCR. Of fewer than 150,000 distinct CDR3 sequences listed, 23% are singletons. This material consisted of PBMCs, mostly from graft donor cells, taken 180 days after TCRalphabeta/CD19-depleted stem cell transplant. The origin of the receptors is a male patient under 10 years old who had a stem cell transplant for chronic granulomatous disease, so the T cells may come from the graft donor.

In this sample, this clonotype turned up a few times. This CDR3 reads CASTRDSGELFF. CDR3 nucleotide sequence: TGCGCCAGTACCAGGGATTCCGGGGAGCTGTTTTTT. V is TRBV5-1 and J is TRBJ2-2; weak D call: TRBD1 (5 bases). Trimming left V 8 bases short and J 6 bases short, with 11 bases between. CDR3 length: 12 amino acids. Germline V gene data show CDR1 as SGHRS and CDR2 as YFSETQ.

As concerns this clonotype: It may be a read error: a sequence one base away is much more abundant. The V call is TRBV20-1, the J call TRBJ1-5; D not certain. V was shortened by 4 bases and J by 4 bases, with 11 bases between the two germline ends. The germline V gene encodes CDR1 DFQATT and CDR2 SNEGSKA (reference sequence). CDR3 size: 13 residues. CDR3 DNA sequence: TGCAGTGCTACCGAACAGCTAAATCAGCCCCAGCATTTT. Protein product: CSATEQLNQPQHF.

This clonotype was detected many times. V and J are TRBV5-5 and TRBJ1-2; unclear D gene. Trimming stripped 3 bases from V and 3 bases from J, with 9 bases between. Germline V lookup: CDR1 SGHKS, CDR2 YYEKEE (reference sequence). The CDR3 is 13 residues long. The CDR3 reads CASSSPSDYGYTF. The CDR3 region has the DNA TGTGCCAGCAGCTCCCCATCGGACTATGGCTACACCTTC.

In its sample, this clonotype was seen many times. V and J are TRBV29-1 and TRBJ2-1, with 9 bases lining up with TRBD2. CDR3 length: 14 residues. V lost 4 bases, J lost 1 base, and 2 bases stayed unmatched. Germline V CDR1 and CDR2: SQVTM, ANQGSEA. As DNA, the CDR3 is TGCAGCGTTGGACTAGCGGAATCCTACAATGAGCAGTTCTTC. Translating it yields CSVGLAESYNEQFF.

This chain connects TRBV20-1 to TRBJ2-3; D may be TRBD2 (6 bases). There are 14 residues in the CDR3. Germline assignment: CDR1 DFQATT and CDR2 SNEGSKA (reference sequence). The V end was cut by 7 bases, the J end by 6 bases, with 20 bases between. In DNA, the CDR3 is TGCAGTGAGAGATTAGCGGATTTAGGGGATACGCAGTATTTT. Amino acid sequence: CSERLADLGDTQYF.

The sample holds many counts of this clonotype. The chain recombines TRBV12-3 or TRBV12-4 with TRBJ2-7, with no clear D. The CDR3 loop spans 13 amino acids. V was pared by 6 bases and J by 4 bases, with 13 bases between. CDR3 DNA: TGTGCCAGCAGCCAGTCGGCCGGATACGAGCAGTACTTC. Translation gives CASSQSAGYEQYF.

Ten or more counts support this clonotype. The rearrangement uses TRBV20-1 and TRBJ2-1; 10 nucleotides line up with TRBD1. The CDR3 consists of 14 residues. V was pared by 5 bases and J by 6 bases, with 7 bases of the junction left unmatched. From germline, CDR1 is DFQATT and CDR2 SNEGSKA (reference sequence). Here the CDR3 reads CSAPRQGALNEQFF. Here the CDR3 DNA reads TGCAGTGCTCCCCGACAGGGGGCCCTCAATGAGCAGTTCTTC.

This clonotype has a count of ten or more. V gene TRBV28 combines with J gene TRBJ2-7; D call uncertain. The germline V gene has CDR1 MDHEN and CDR2 SYDVKM. The CDR3 covers 13 residues. Between the trimmed V and J ends, which lost 3 bases and 2 bases, there was a span of 8 bases. This CDR3 is CASSFMGTYEQYF. The CDR3 DNA reads TGTGCCAGCAGTTTTATGGGGACCTACGAGCAGTACTTC.

This clonotype was observed many times. The CDR3: CAISGVWRFSTDTQYF. Written as DNA, the CDR3 is TGTGCCATCAGTGGGGTTTGGCGATTTAGCACAGATACGCAGTATTTT. The V call is TRBV10-3, the J call TRBJ2-3; unclear D gene. V was pared by 4 bases and J by 0 bases, with 14 bases between. In germline, CDR1 is ENHRY, CDR2 SYGVKD. CDR3 length: 16 amino acids.

Concerning this clonotype itself: A much larger clone differs from this one at a single base, so this may be a read error. The genes are TRBV29-1 and TRBJ2-5; D is uncertain. The CDR3 has 10 residues. Germline CDR1 reads SQVTM; CDR2 reads ANQGSEA. With 3 bases removed from V and 6 bases from J, the gap between germline ends came to 5 bases. CDR3 residues: CSVDVQTQYF. CDR3 bases: TGCAGCGTTGATGTTCAGACCCAGTACTTC. Full variable domain (rest looked up from reference TRBV29-1 and TRBJ2-5): SAVISQKPSRDICQRGTSLTIQCQVDSQVTMMFWYRQQPGQSLTLIATANQGSEATYESGFVIDKFPISRPNLTFSTLTVSNMSPEDSSIYLCSVDVQTQYFGPGTRLLVL.

This clonotype was found many times. The chain couples TRBV6-1 to TRBJ1-1; the match to TRBD1 covers 7 bases. From germline, CDR1 is MNHNS and CDR2 SASEGT. This CDR3 spans 14 amino acids. With V trimmed by 7 bases and J by 5 bases, 10 bases remained unmatched. The CDR3: CASIPYRGGTEAFF. CDR3 sequence (DNA): TGTGCCAGCATCCCATACAGGGGCGGTACTGAAGCTTTCTTT.

The chain uses TRBV20-1 and TRBJ2-5; D is perhaps TRBD2 (5 bases). From germline, CDR1 is DFQATT and CDR2 SNEGSKA (reference sequence). This CDR3 spans 12 amino acids. Trimming pared 4 bases from V and 3 bases from J, leaving 9 bases between. CDR3 protein: CSAKPGKETQYF. CDR3 nucleotides: TGCAGTGCTAAACCGGGGAAAGAGACCCAGTACTTC.

The chain is built from TRBV12-3 or TRBV12-4 and TRBJ2-1; D assignment may be TRBD1 or TRBD2 (5 bases each). This CDR3 region has 16 residues. V was clipped by 6 bases and J by 5 bases, with 20 bases between them. CDR3 nucleotides: TGTGCCAGCAGGCCATCCGGGTCCCGGGGCGACAATGAGCAGTTCTTC. Residues: CASRPSGSRGDNEQFF.

This clonotype was counted at least ten times. The chain carries TRBV29-1 and TRBJ2-1; D gene ambiguous. Germline CDR1 SQVTM, CDR2 ANQGSEA. The ends were cut back, 0 bases at V and 4 bases at J, with 7 bases in the middle. The CDR3 sequence is 13 residues long. CDR3 coding DNA: TGCAGCGTTGAAGATCCCTCTTACAATGAGCAGTTCTTC. It encodes CSVEDPSYNEQFF.

This clonotype has ten or more counts. The rearrangement uses TRBV12-3 or TRBV12-4 and TRBJ2-3; 8 bases agree with TRBD2. V lost 6 bases, J lost 7 bases, and 12 bases stayed unmatched. The CDR3 sequence is 15 residues long. The CDR3, as DNA: TGTGCCAGCAGCATTAGCGGGACCCGAGGGAATACGCAGTATTTT. Its protein is CASSISGTRGNTQYF.

This clonotype was counted between two and nine times. The CDR3, as DNA: TGTGCCAGCAGTTACGGCGGGTTCACAGATACGCAGTATTTT. It codes for CASSYGGFTDTQYF. The genes are TRBV6-5 and TRBJ2-3; a possible D gene is TRBD2 (5 bases). V lost 2 bases and J 2 bases, leaving 8 bases between the germline ends. The CDR3 is 14 residues long. Germline lookup yields CDR1 MNHEY and CDR2 SVGAGI.

This clonotype has just a few counts. The chain couples TRBV7-6 to TRBJ1-1, with D possibly matching TRBD1 (5 bases). The CDR3 spans 13 residues. Germline V CDR1 and CDR2: SGHVS, FNYEAQ. V gave up 5 bases and J gave up 2 bases, with 9 bases separating them. This chain's CDR3 is CASSPGTNTEAFF. As DNA, the CDR3 is TGTGCCAGCAGCCCAGGGACTAACACTGAAGCTTTCTTT.

The CDR3 region is CASSTGTDPYEQYF. The CDR3 DNA is TGTGCCAGCAGCACCGGGACAGACCCCTACGAGCAGTACTTC. The genes are TRBV7-2 and TRBJ2-7; 7 nucleotides match TRBD1. J lost 2 bases, V lost 5 bases, and 6 bases had no gene match. Germline CDR1 and CDR2: SGHTA and FQGNSA. This CDR3 has 14 residues. Full variable domain (outside the CDR3, taken from reference TRBV7-2 and TRBJ2-7): GAGVSQSPSNKVTEKGKDVELRCDPISGHTALYWYRQSLGQGLEFLIYFQGNSAPDKSGLPSDRFSAERTGGSVSTLTIQRTQQEDSAVYLCASSTGTDPYEQYFGPGTRLTVT.

The V call is TRBV12-3 or TRBV12-4, the J call TRBJ1-2; possible D gene TRBD1, 5 bases. The CDR3 is 13 amino acids. V was shortened by 3 bases and J by 3 bases, with 8 bases between the two germline ends. For the CDR3, the DNA is TGTGCCAGCAGTTTTGGGGCAGACTATGGCTACACCTTC. Protein: CASSFGADYGYTF.

This clonotype was seen repeatedly, ten times or more. The chain has TRBV12-3 or TRBV12-4 and TRBJ2-2; TRBD2 aligns across 10 bases. After removal of 5 bases from V and 4 bases from J, the junction contained 10 bases not matched to a gene. This CDR3 region has 17 residues. CDR3 nucleotides: TGTGCCAGCAGTCCCACGCGGACTAGCGGTATCACCGGGGAGCTGTTTTTT. As protein: CASSPTRTSGITGELFF.

This clonotype was seen a handful of times. The chain uses TRBV5-6 and TRBJ2-4; D might be TRBD1 (6 bases). Germline values: CDR1 SGHDT, CDR2 YYEEEE. This CDR3 has 14 amino acids. Trimming took 0 bases from V and 8 from J, leaving 12 bases between them. DNA of the CDR3: TGTGCCAGCAGCTTGGAACCAGGGGCAGACATTCAGTACTTC. Translated: CASSLEPGADIQYF.

The rearrangement uses TRBV7-8 and TRBJ1-1, with a tentative D call TRBD1 (5 bases). Deletions cut 3 bases from V and 1 base from J, with 6 bases between. The CDR3 has 13 amino acids. Germline values: CDR1 SGHVS, CDR2 FQNEAQ. The CDR3: CASSLGTNTEAFF. The CDR3 coding sequence is TGTGCCAGCAGCTTGGGGACGAACACTGAAGCTTTCTTT.

CDR3 nucleotide sequence: TGCGCCAGCAGCCGGGGACAGGGAGAAAAACTGTTTTTT. Amino acid sequence: CASSRGQGEKLFF. The V gene is TRBV5-1, the J gene TRBJ1-4; the match to TRBD1 covers 9 bases. Germline CDR1 and CDR2: SGHRS and YFSETQ. This CDR3 has 13 amino acids. Trimming cost V 4 bases and J 8 bases; bases outside gene matches: 3.

In this sample, this clonotype turned up many times. V gene TRBV7-4 combines with J gene TRBJ2-7; a possible D gene is TRBD2 (6 bases). In germline, CDR1 is SGHVT, CDR2 SQSDAQ. The ends were cut back, 7 bases at V and 5 bases at J, with 21 bases in the middle. The CDR3 runs to 15 residues. CDR3 nucleotides: TGTGCCAGCACCTACGAGGAGGGGCGTCTCGACGAGCAGTACTTC. Protein sequence: CASTYEEGRLDEQYF.

The chain employs TRBV6-1 and TRBJ2-1; 12 bases line up with TRBD2. Germline-derived CDR1 and CDR2 are MNHNS and SASEGT. This CDR3 has 16 amino acids. V was clipped by 6 bases and J by 4 bases; unmatched bases: 7. CDR3 bases: TGTGCCAGCAGCAGACCCGGGACTAGCGGGTACAATGAGCAGTTCTTC. It translates to CASSRPGTSGYNEQFF.

In its sample, this clonotype was seen many times. This chain uses TRBV19 with TRBJ2-1, with 10 bases that match TRBD2. Germline V gives CDR1 LNHDA, CDR2 SQIVND (reference sequence). V lost 4 bases to trimming and J lost 9 bases; unmatched junction nucleotides: 12. The CDR3 runs 16 residues. CDR3 coding DNA: TGTGCCAGTAGTAAGTCCCGGCTAGCGGGGGTAAGTGAGCAGTTCTTC. Translating gives CASSKSRLAGVSEQFF.

The chain recombines TRBV7-6 with TRBJ2-1, with D unresolved. This CDR3 contains 15 residues. Germline V gene lookup returns CDR1 SGHVS and CDR2 FNYEAQ. V lost 3 bases and J 1 base, leaving 10 bases between the germline ends. CDR3 region: CASSFIGSSYNEQFF. The CDR3 DNA reads as TGTGCCAGCAGCTTTATAGGGTCTTCCTACAATGAGCAGTTCTTC. The full variable domain, in which reference TRBV7-6 and TRBJ2-1 provide the parts outside the CDR3, is GAGVSQSPRYKVTKRGQDVALRCDPISGHVSLYWYRQALGQGPEFLTYFNYEAQQDKSGLPNDRFSAERPEGSISTLTIQRTEQRDSAMYRCASSFIGSSYNEQFFGPGTRLTVL.

This clonotype was counted between two and nine times. This chain connects TRBV20-1 to TRBJ1-1; a weak D match, TRBD1 (6 bases). The CDR3 covers 13 residues. Between the trimmed V and J ends, which lost 5 bases and 6 bases, there was a span of 16 bases. CDR1 DFQATT and CDR2 SNEGSKA come from the germline V gene (reference sequence). The CDR3 sequence: CSAHLLQGSEAFF. CDR3 bases: TGCAGTGCTCACCTTCTACAGGGATCTGAAGCTTTCTTT.

This clonotype was seen only a few times. Written as DNA, the CDR3 is TGTGCCACCGGGACTAGCTCCTACAATGAGCAGTTCTTC. Residues: CATGTSSYNEQFF. The chain recombines TRBV24-1 with TRBJ2-1, with 8 bases matching TRBD2. There are 13 residues in the CDR3. Losses at the gene ends were 9 bases for V and 0 bases for J; bases not matched to a gene: 0. Per germline, CDR1 KGHDR and CDR2 SFDVKD.